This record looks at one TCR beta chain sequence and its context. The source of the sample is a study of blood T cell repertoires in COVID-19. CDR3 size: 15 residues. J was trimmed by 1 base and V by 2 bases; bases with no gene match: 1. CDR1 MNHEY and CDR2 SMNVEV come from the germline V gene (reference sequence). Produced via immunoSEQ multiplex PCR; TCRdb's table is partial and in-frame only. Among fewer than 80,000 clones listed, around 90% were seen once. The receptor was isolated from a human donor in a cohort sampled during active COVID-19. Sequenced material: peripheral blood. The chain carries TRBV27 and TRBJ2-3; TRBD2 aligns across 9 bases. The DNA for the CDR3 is TGTGCCAGCAGTTTAAGACTAGCGGGCACAGATACGCAGTATTTT. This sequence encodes CASSLRLAGTDTQYF.